This TCR beta chain stems from a study of T cells in Graves' hyperthyroidism and ophthalmopathy. This clonotype was seen a handful of times. Amplification of TCR beta CDR3 regions was performed using RNA transcripts as template. With the HTBI primer set, the TCR CDR3 went through a first round of RT-PCR. From the multiplex PCR reads, TCRdb called clonotypes with MiXCR, one entry per CDR3 protein. The table records over 500,000 distinct CDR3 sequences, approximately 16% of them present only once. Patients were excluded for uncontrolled infection, other autoimmune disease, pregnancy or lactation. Diagnostic decisions used clinical symptoms, serum thyroxine and TRAb, thyroid ultrasound and orbital computed tomography. Fresh peripheral blood, around 9.5 ml, yielded the PBMCs. The TCR was taken from a woman aged 25 to 39 with Graves' ophthalmopathy. The specimen sequenced was blood.

CDR3 sequence: CASSKLQGLFSYNEQFF. DNA for the CDR3: TGTGCCAGCAGCAAACTACAGGGGTTGTTTTCCTACAATGAGCAGTTCTTC. J is TRBJ2-1 and V is TRBV7-9; 7 nucleotides agree with TRBD1. V was clipped by 5 bases and J by 1 base; unmatched bases: 11. CDR3 length: 17 amino acids. The germline V gene has CDR1 SEHNR and CDR2 FQNEAQ (reference sequence).